This T cell receptor (beta chain) was documented in a study of CD8+ T cells in alopecia areata (dated by TCRdb to the late 2010s). A note on the overall study: Treated patients were enrolled in an open-label pilot trial of oral tofacitinib at 5 to 10 mg twice daily for moderate-to-severe alopecia areata. TCRbeta CDR3 regions were amplified by immunoSEQ multiplex PCR with 35 Vbeta forward and 13 Jbeta reverse primers. RNA was extracted with the PAXgene miRNA kit for fixed scalp, the miRNeasy kit for PBMCs, and the RNeasy kit for mouse skin. Clonality in the scalp was compared among normal scalp (n=4), patchy alopecia areata scalp (n=8), and alopecia totalis/universalis scalp (n=8). The SALT score, which quantifies the percentage of affected scalp surface area, was used to measure disease severity in treated patients. In both human patients and the C3H/HeJ mouse model, the study applied high-throughput TCRbeta sequencing to look at T cell clonal expansion in alopecia areata. On the human side, TCRbeta sequencing was run on scalp tissue and on sorted CD4+ and CD8+ peripheral blood T cells from healthy controls and from alopecia areata patients with either patchy or totalis/universalis disease. Biopsies were taken from tofacitinib-treated patients at baseline and at 4 and 24 weeks of treatment, and a later scalp biopsy was taken in several of the tofacitinib-treated patients. Tofacitinib was given for 6 to 18 months, followed by 6 months of follow-up off drug to assess delayed response and recurrence.

Per the publication, the treatment or condition label means: oral pan-JAK inhibitor, 5-10 mg twice daily. Lesional scalp punch biopsies and peripheral blood were obtained from alopecia areata patients. PBMCs were separated by density centrifugation and stained for CD3, CD4 and CD8, after which CD4+ and CD8+ T cells were sorted on a FACSAria. In regard to this clone: The target of this receptor is not known. Base qualities are not recorded, but no much larger clone differs from it by a single base.

The junction carries 10 bases between V and J, which are trimmed by 5 bases and 0 bases respectively. Reading from cysteine to phenylalanine, the CDR3 counts 14 amino acids. Of the read, only the CDR3 DNA is kept; its 42 bases are in frame from base 1. For CDR1 and CDR2, the germline V gene (reference sequence) lists SEHNR and FQNEAQ. Receptor libraries were prepared by the immunoSEQ multiplex PCR assay. For TCR sequencing, RNA was extracted from every sample and reverse transcribed into cDNA to serve as template. First-strand cDNA was synthesized using SuperScript III with a 2:1 mix of oligo-dT and random hexamers. A synthetic immune receptor repertoire was used to gauge amplification bias, and whatever bias remained was removed computationally. The paper's data handling went like this. Raw reads were preprocessed to remove errors, and CDR3 was defined by IMGT conventions from the conserved cysteine to phenylalanine. To get clonality, Shannon entropy was normalized by log2 of the number of productive unique TCRs and the result was subtracted from 1. Scalp TCRbeta sequences were cross-referenced with sorted blood CD4 and CD8 repertoires so that the CD4 or CD8 identity of scalp clones could be inferred. The source is immuneACCESS, and TCRdb retained only in-frame sequences with V and J called. Part of the clones is not carried over; for the studies checked, unresolved V genes explain less than half of this, and the remainder is unexplained. The V and J calls and the clone size are those of that table, but D and trimming were determined from the DNA. The sample records roughly 210,000 clones, approximately 45% of which are singletons. The ten largest clones add up to around 2.8% of the sample.

General findings and caveats noted by the study authors: Because the treated cohort was small and had just a single nonresponder, larger studies are needed to establish links between baseline CD8+ expansion and response. Many expanded lesional clones were found to persist in scalp and blood during tofacitinib treatment, and relapse after treatment cessation may be partly explained by this persistence. Compared with normal scalp, lesional scalp had higher clonality and more expanded CD8+ clones, particularly in alopecia totalis/universalis, a pattern that suggests antigenic drive. Unlike mouse skin, which is dominated by gammadelta T cells, normal human skin has resident alphabeta T cells that are also sequenced, and this complicates analysis of the scalp TCR repertoire. With tofacitinib, both scalp clonality and the number of expanded CD8+ clones among the top 100 scalp clones went down significantly. Shared TCR sequences between patients were less evident than in mice, which may be partly attributable to HLA diversity in the patient population.

This TCR derives from a human donor with alopecia areata. Recombination connected TRBV7-9 to TRBJ1-2; TRBD1 is a possible D gene, resting on 5 matching bases. The sample consisted of CD4+ T cells sorted from blood, taken around week 37, from a patient treated with tofacitinib. In nucleotides, the sequence is TGTGCCAGCAGCGGGGCGAACACTAACTATGGCTACACCTTC. Its product reads: CASSGANTNYGYTF.